These 20 T cell receptor beta chains were sequenced from one sample in a study of OX40 agonist ivuxolimab in advanced cancers. Some clones are missing from TCRdb's copy, which holds only in-frame ones; the method was immunoSEQ multiplex PCR. The sample has under 80,000 clones; 85% are singletons. Sequenced here: CD4+ or CD8+ T cells sorted from blood, sampled in a trial of the OX40 agonist ivuxolimab. These receptors originate from an adult with an advanced solid tumor such as melanoma, head and neck, liver or kidney cancer.

The V gene is TRBV25-1, the J gene TRBJ2-2; D ambiguous. CDR3 size: 18 residues. The V gene lost 4 bases and the J gene lost 2 bases, with 20 bases spanning the gap. CDR1 and CDR2 (germline): MGHDK, SYGVNS. The DNA for the CDR3 is TGTGCCAGCAGTGTAAGGACCTACTCTTCACCCAACACCGGGGAGCTGTTTTTT. The encoded protein is CASSVRTYSSPNTGELFF.

The chain is built from TRBV20-1 and TRBJ2-5, with no clear D. The CDR3 loop spans 11 amino acids. Trimming took off 0 bases at V and 5 bases at J, with 4 bases between the two ends. The V gene's germline CDR1 is DFQATT and CDR2 SNEGSKA (reference sequence). The CDR3 is CSARERETQYF. The CDR3 DNA reads TGCAGTGCTAGAGAAAGGGAGACCCAGTACTTC.

The sample holds one count of this clone. The chain links TRBV28 to TRBJ2-5; 12 bases align to TRBD1. Losses at the gene ends were 7 bases for V and 5 bases for J; bases not matched to a gene: 14. This CDR3 has 17 amino acids. From germline, CDR1 is MDHEN and CDR2 SYDVKM. The CDR3 DNA reads TGTGCCAGCACCCTAGGGCCGGGACAGGGGGCGCGTGAGACCCAGTACTTC. This translates into CASTLGPGQGARETQYF.

The V gene is TRBV7-3, the J gene TRBJ1-4; D not resolved. The V and J ends lost 4 bases and 8 bases respectively, with 11 bases between them. Germline values: CDR1 SGHTA, CDR2 FQGTGA. CDR3 length: 13 residues. CDR3 amino acids: CASSSGPEEKLFF. CDR3 nucleotides: TGTGCCAGCAGCTCCGGTCCCGAAGAAAAACTGTTTTTT.

This chain links TRBV27 with TRBJ2-3; D not resolved. Between the trimmed V and J ends, which lost 5 bases and 2 bases, there was a span of 11 bases. The CDR3 sequence is 14 residues long. CDR1 and CDR2 from the germline V gene are MNHEY and SMNVEV (reference sequence). The chain's CDR3 is CASSPRTNTDTQYF. DNA for the CDR3: TGTGCCAGCAGTCCCCGGACCAACACAGATACGCAGTATTTT.

The V gene is TRBV6-6, the J gene TRBJ2-2; D is undetermined. V was cut by 2 bases and J by 8 bases, with 6 bases left in between. The CDR3 sequence is 12 residues long. Per germline, CDR1 MNHNY and CDR2 SVGAGI (reference sequence). CDR3 residues: CASSYMRGELFF. The CDR3 region has the DNA TGTGCCAGCAGTTACATGCGTGGGGAGCTGTTTTTT.

The chain links TRBV18 to TRBJ2-2, with TRBD1 matching over 9 bases. This CDR3 contains 18 residues. Unmatched junction bases numbered 10, after V lost 3 bases and J lost 2 bases. Germline lookup yields CDR1 KGHSH and CDR2 LQKENI. The DNA for the CDR3 is TGTGCCAGCTCACCCCTGGCCCCGACAGGGGGAAACACCGGGGAGCTGTTTTTT. Amino acids: CASSPLAPTGGNTGELFF.

The chain has TRBV5-4 and TRBJ2-5; 9 bases agree with TRBD2. The germline V gene has CDR1 SGHNT and CDR2 YYREEE (reference sequence). J lost 1 base, V lost 4 bases, and 5 bases had no gene match. The CDR3 is 15 residues long. CDR3 sequence reads: CASSGGLASQETQYF. The DNA of the CDR3 is TGTGCCAGCAGCGGAGGACTAGCGAGCCAAGAGACCCAGTACTTC.

The chain uses TRBV11-2 and TRBJ2-1; 10 bases match TRBD2. The CDR3 consists of 15 residues. V was clipped by 8 bases and J by 7 bases; unmatched bases: 11. Germline CDR1 is SGHAT and CDR2 is FQNNGV. CDR3 in DNA: TGTGCCAGCCGCCCCCCAGCGGGAGGGCCAAATGAGCAGTTCTTC. This encodes CASRPPAGGPNEQFF.

The chain has TRBV10-3 and TRBJ2-5, with TRBD2 as a possible D gene (5 bases). Trimming pared 2 bases from V and 5 bases from J, leaving 18 bases between. Per germline, CDR1 ENHRY and CDR2 SYGVKD. This CDR3 spans 16 amino acids. CDR3 in DNA: TGTGCCATCAGTGAGCCGGCGGCTCAGCGGCACGAGACCCAGTACTTC. Its protein product is CAISEPAAQRHETQYF.

V gene TRBV6-1 combines with J gene TRBJ1-5; D perhaps matches TRBD1 (5 bases). Looked up from germline, CDR1 is MNHNS and CDR2 is SASEGT. CDR3 size: 13 residues. Trimming cost V 7 bases and J 4 bases, with 11 bases left between them. In DNA form, the CDR3 reads TGTGCCAGCACCGTCGGGGGGAATCAGCCCCAGCATTTT. Amino acid sequence: CASTVGGNQPQHF.

The V call is TRBV18, the J call TRBJ2-3; 9 bases align to TRBD2. V lost 5 bases and J lost 0; bases outside the gene matches: 3. The CDR3 length is 15 residues. Germline CDR1 reads KGHSH; CDR2 reads LQKENI. DNA for the CDR3: TGTGCCAGCTCAGCCCTAGCGGGAAGCACAGATACGCAGTATTTT. Its protein is CASSALAGSTDTQYF.

V is TRBV2 and J is TRBJ2-3; 12 bases align to TRBD2. With 5 bases clipped from V and 3 bases from J, the junction kept 3 bases outside the gene matches. CDR1 is SNHLY, CDR2 FYNNEI, per germline. The CDR3 spans 15 residues. For the CDR3, the DNA is TGTGCCAGCAGTCCTAGCGGGGGGGATACAGATACGCAGTATTTT. As protein: CASSPSGGDTDTQYF. Drawing the rest from reference TRBV2 and TRBJ2-3, the complete variable domain is EPEVTQTPSHQVTQMGQEVILRCVPISNHLYFYWYRQILGQKVEFLVSFYNNEISEKSEIFDDQFSVERPDGSNFTLKIRSTKLEDSAMYFCASSPSGGDTDTQYFGPGTRLTVL.

This chain uses TRBV5-6 with TRBJ2-7; TRBD1 is a possible D gene (5 bases). Germline V gives CDR1 SGHDT, CDR2 YYEEEE. The CDR3 is made up of 15 amino acids. With 1 base removed from V and 0 bases from J, the gap between germline ends came to 11 bases. The CDR3 reads CASSLSGLVSYEQYF. In DNA, the CDR3 is TGTGCCAGCAGCTTGTCAGGGTTGGTCTCCTACGAGCAGTACTTC. The complete variable domain, with remaining parts taken from reference TRBV5-6 and TRBJ2-7, reads DAGVTQSPTHLIKTRGQQVTLRCSPKSGHDTVSWYQQALGQGPQFIFQYYEEEERQRGNFPDRFSGHQFPNYSSELNVNALLLGDSALYLCASSLSGLVSYEQYFGPGTRLTVT.

J is TRBJ2-7 and V is TRBV19, with 7 bases matching TRBD2. This CDR3 contains 13 residues. Germline loops: CDR1 LNHDA, CDR2 SQIVND (reference sequence). V gave up 4 bases and J gave up 6 bases; unmatched junction bases: 6. This CDR3 is CASSTSGMFEQYF. The CDR3, as DNA: TGTGCCAGTAGTACCAGCGGGATGTTCGAGCAGTACTTC.

This clone was found once. The chain recombines TRBV19 with TRBJ2-2; 7 bases map to TRBD1. The CDR3 sequence is 14 residues long. Trimming took 9 bases from V and 5 from J; bases not matched to a gene: 9. From germline, CDR1 is LNHDA and CDR2 SQIVND (reference sequence). The DNA for the CDR3 is TGTGCCAGCGGTGACAGGGAACTAACCGGGGAGCTGTTTTTT. Translating it yields CASGDRELTGELFF.

The rearrangement links TRBV15 to TRBJ2-7, with a tentative D call TRBD1 (6 bases). V shed 1 base and J shed 1 base, with 11 bases lying between them. The length of the CDR3 is 15 residues. Germline V gene lookup returns CDR1 LNHNV and CDR2 YYDKDF (reference sequence). The CDR3 region has the DNA TGTGCCACCAGCAGAGCCGGGACACCTTCCTACGAGCAGTACTTC. This sequence encodes CATSRAGTPSYEQYF.

This clone was seen a single time. The rearrangement uses TRBV10-3 and TRBJ2-7; 10 bases map to TRBD2. The CDR3 runs to 16 residues. V was clipped by 3 bases and J by 0 bases; unmatched bases: 5. CDR1 is ENHRY, CDR2 SYGVKD, per germline. The CDR3 here is CAISDPLAGDSYEQYF. The CDR3, as DNA: TGTGCCATCAGTGACCCTCTAGCGGGAGACTCCTACGAGCAGTACTTC.

This chain connects TRBV5-4 to TRBJ2-2; 9 bases match TRBD1. In germline, CDR1 is SGHNT, CDR2 YYREEE (reference sequence). Unmatched junction bases numbered 10, after V lost 4 bases and J lost 6 bases. This CDR3 has 16 residues. This CDR3 is CASSDAGTGLAGELFF. The CDR3 DNA reads TGTGCCAGCAGCGACGCCGGGACAGGGTTGGCCGGGGAGCTGTTTTTT.

This clone was seen a handful of times. The V gene is TRBV7-2, the J gene TRBJ2-1; D not certain. This CDR3 comprises 13 residues. The V gene lost 4 bases and the J gene lost 8 bases, with 12 bases spanning the gap. The germline V gene encodes CDR1 SGHTA and CDR2 FQGNSA. Written as DNA, the CDR3 is TGTGCCAGCAGCTCCTACTTAGAAGATGAGCAGTTCTTC. Translation: CASSSYLEDEQFF. Full variable domain (missing parts from reference TRBV7-2 and TRBJ2-1): GAGVSQSPSNKVTEKGKDVELRCDPISGHTALYWYRQSLGQGLEFLIYFQGNSAPDKSGLPSDRFSAERTGGSVSTLTIQRTQQEDSAVYLCASSSYLEDEQFFGPGTRLTVL.